The clone carrying this T cell receptor beta chain was seen only once. These data belong to a study of T cell changes during pregnancy in multiple sclerosis. V shed 7 bases and J shed 0 bases, with 16 bases lying between them. Germline V gene sequence: CDR1 SQVTM, CDR2 ANQGSEA. The CDR3 runs 15 residues. The data were produced by immunoSEQ multiplex PCR, yet TCRdb's version contains in-frame clones alone and is incomplete. The sample includes around 40,000 clones, 89% of them seen just once. This chain connects TRBV29-1 to TRBJ2-1; no clear D. The specimen comprised CD4+ T cells from peripheral blood mononuclear cells, sampled in the first trimester of pregnancy. This TCR was recovered from a female donor with multiple sclerosis, enrolled in a pregnancy study. CDR3 nucleotides: TGCAGCGCTAAAGACTGGGCAAGCTCCTACAATGAGCAGTTCTTC. Protein product: CSAKDWASSYNEQFF.